The entry that follows covers one T cell receptor beta chain sequence. What it binds is not known. V shed 0 bases and J shed 8 bases, with 20 bases lying between them. Germline CDR1 reads ENHRY; CDR2 reads SYGVKD. CDR3 length: 17 amino acids. The sample comes from a study of T-cell memory formation after mild COVID-19. For the study at large: TCR clusters were mostly confined to one donor each.

TCRdb used MiXCR to reprocess the 5' RACE reads, holding one entry per CDR3 protein. The sample lists approximately 150,000 distinct CDR3 sequences, roughly 15% occurring once. Overall study findings and caveats: Mainly in CM and EM were contracting CD4+ clones; CD8+ were in EMRA.

This rearrangement joins TRBV10-3 to TRBJ2-1; D may correspond to TRBD1 or TRBD2 (5 bases each). Material: PBMCs or a T cell subset sorted from them (not recorded which). The source is an adult woman who had mild COVID-19 (a few samples of this study predate the infection). Cell type and time point are not known. This CDR3 is CAISESNTPGRRDEQFF. CDR3 nucleotide sequence: TGTGCCATCAGTGAGTCGAACACCCCAGGGAGACGCGATGAGCAGTTCTTC.